These 4 T cell receptor beta chains came from one sample sequenced in a study of shared clonotypes between healthy human individuals. Sequencing was performed with immunoSEQ multiplex PCR; in TCRdb, only in-frame clones are kept and a portion is missing. Of more than 550,000 clones detected, 72% appear once; the ten largest clones hold roughly 1.8%. Input material: memory CD4+ T cells sorted from blood. Subset defined: CD45RA-negative fraction. The receptors were gathered from a woman in her thirties in good health.

The genes are TRBV28 and TRBJ1-1; 8 positions agree with TRBD1. Germline lookup yields CDR1 MDHEN and CDR2 SYDVKM. V lost 5 bases to trimming and J lost 8 bases; unmatched junction nucleotides: 13. The CDR3 is made up of 15 amino acids. The CDR3 here is CASSPGTGQIKEAFF. DNA for the CDR3: TGTGCCAGCAGTCCGGGGACAGGACAGATTAAGGAAGCTTTCTTT.

The chain is built from TRBV14 and TRBJ1-1; a possible D gene is TRBD1 (5 bases). Trimming took off 3 bases at V and 6 bases at J, with 14 bases between the two ends. The CDR3 totals 14 residues. Looked up from germline, CDR1 is SGHDN and CDR2 is FVKESK. This CDR3 reads CASSHGLDSSEAFF. Written as DNA, the CDR3 is TGTGCCAGCAGCCATGGTCTCGACAGCTCTGAAGCTTTCTTT.

This clone was detected a few times. V gene TRBV5-1 combines with J gene TRBJ2-5, with TRBD1 identical over 9 bases. J lost 3 bases, V lost 5 bases, and 8 bases had no gene match. The CDR3 runs to 15 residues. The germline V gene has CDR1 SGHRS and CDR2 YFSETQ. CDR3 in amino acids: CASSLGDRVEETQYF. CDR3 DNA sequence: TGCGCCAGCAGTCTCGGGGACAGGGTGGAAGAGACCCAGTACTTC.

V usage is TRBV30 and J usage is TRBJ1-5; 7 nucleotides match TRBD1. V dropped 3 bases and J dropped 5; count of bases not matched to a gene: 7. Germline CDR1 GTSNPN, CDR2 SVGIG (reference sequence). The CDR3 runs to 14 residues. The CDR3 loop is CAWSGTASDQPQHF. As DNA, the CDR3 is TGTGCCTGGAGCGGGACAGCCAGTGATCAGCCCCAGCATTTT.